This is a list of T cell receptor beta chains from one sample in a study of cytomegalovirus exposure and HLA in healthy donors. Data came from immunoSEQ multiplex PCR; TCRdb stores just in-frame clones and leaves some out. Of some 130,000 clones in the sample, 77% are singletons; the top ten hold nearly 4%. Sequencing was performed on PBMCs. These TCRs come from a male donor in good health and CMV-seronegative. Each CDR3 is given with its conserved first and last residue. The order of the fields is V gene, D gene, J gene, clone size, CDR3 protein, CDR3 DNA. The D gene is left open where the match is weak. Clone size is not always given. Where it is, it says once, few, many or a class for expanded clones.

>TRBV4-3|-|TRBJ1-5|-
CASSQEGGAQPQHF
TGCGCCAGCAGCCAAGAAGGCGGGGCCCAGCCCCAGCATTTT
>TRBV19|-|TRBJ1-5|-
CASSIMASNQPQHF
TGTGCCAGTAGTATAATGGCAAGCAATCAGCCCCAGCATTTT
>TRBV11-2|-|TRBJ2-7|-
CASSTLRDGSGEQYF
TGTGCCAGCAGCACCCTCCGGGACGGGAGTGGCGAGCAGTACTTC
>TRBV30|-|TRBJ2-1|-
CAWSASDAGDEQFF
TGTGCCTGGAGTGCTAGTGACGCCGGGGATGAGCAGTTCTTC
>TRBV9|TRBD1|TRBJ1-5|-
CASSVGTGNQPQHF
TGTGCCAGCAGCGTAGGGACAGGTAATCAGCCCCAGCATTTT
>TRBV4-1|-|TRBJ2-1|few
CASSQVDLATHNEQFF
TGCGCCAGCAGCCAAGTTGACCTAGCCACTCACAATGAGCAGTTCTTC
>TRBV19|TRBD2|TRBJ2-4|-
CASTPGGAKNIQYF
TGTGCCAGTACCCCGGGGGGGGCCAAAAACATTCAGTACTTC
>TRBV30|-|TRBJ2-1|-
CAWIRGTSRPNEQFF
TGTGCCTGGATTCGCGGGACCTCCCGACCCAATGAGCAGTTCTTC
>TRBV7-9|TRBD1|TRBJ2-2|-
CASSLPTGEANTGELFF
TGTGCCAGCAGCTTACCTACAGGGGAAGCGAACACCGGGGAGCTGTTTTTT
>TRBV15|-|TRBJ2-2|-
CATPTETGELFF
TGTGCCACACCGACAGAGACCGGGGAGCTGTTTTTT
>TRBV9|TRBD1|TRBJ2-7|-
CASSPWDRDYEQYF
TGTGCCAGCAGCCCATGGGACAGGGACTACGAGCAGTACTTC
>TRBV18|TRBD1|TRBJ2-7|-
CASSPGQGSYYEQYF
TGTGCCAGCTCACCCGGACAGGGATCTTACTACGAGCAGTACTTC
>TRBV27|TRBD1|TRBJ2-7|-
CASRPGQTLYEQYF
TGTGCCAGCAGACCGGGACAGACACTCTACGAGCAGTACTTC
>TRBV5-1|-|TRBJ1-4|-
CASRLGRGEKLFF
TGCGCCAGCAGGTTAGGGAGAGGTGAAAAACTGTTTTTT
>TRBV6-6|-|TRBJ1-2|few
CASSYPDISLPGYTF
TGTGCCAGCAGTTACCCGGACATTAGTCTCCCTGGCTACACCTTC
>TRBV6-5|-|TRBJ1-1|few
CASSATDLITEAFF
TGTGCCAGCAGTGCTACGGACTTAATCACTGAAGCTTTCTTT
>TRBV6-1|-|TRBJ2-2|-
CASRGGAALTGELFF
TGTGCCAGCAGAGGGGGAGCGGCCCTCACCGGGGAGCTGTTTTTT
>TRBV7-8|TRBD1|TRBJ1-5|few
CASSIGQVRNQPQHF
TGTGCCAGCAGCATTGGACAGGTGAGGAATCAGCCCCAGCATTTT